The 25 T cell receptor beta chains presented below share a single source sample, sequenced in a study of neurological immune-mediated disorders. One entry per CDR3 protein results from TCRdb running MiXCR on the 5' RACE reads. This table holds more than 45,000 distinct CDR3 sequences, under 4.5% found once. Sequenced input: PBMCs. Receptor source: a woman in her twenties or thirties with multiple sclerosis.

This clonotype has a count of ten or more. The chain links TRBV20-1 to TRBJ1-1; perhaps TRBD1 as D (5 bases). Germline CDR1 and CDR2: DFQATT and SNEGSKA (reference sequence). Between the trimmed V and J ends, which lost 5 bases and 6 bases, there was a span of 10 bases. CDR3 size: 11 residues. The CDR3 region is CSAVPGPEAFF. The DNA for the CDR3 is TGCAGTGCTGTCCCAGGGCCTGAAGCTTTCTTT.

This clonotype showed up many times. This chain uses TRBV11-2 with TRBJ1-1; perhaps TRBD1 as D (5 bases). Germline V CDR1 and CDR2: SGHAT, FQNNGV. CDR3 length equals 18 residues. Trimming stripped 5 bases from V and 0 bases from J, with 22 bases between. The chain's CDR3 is CASSLGRFSGILNTEAFF. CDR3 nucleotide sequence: TGTGCCAGCAGCCTAGGGAGGTTTTCAGGGATATTGAACACTGAAGCTTTCTTT.

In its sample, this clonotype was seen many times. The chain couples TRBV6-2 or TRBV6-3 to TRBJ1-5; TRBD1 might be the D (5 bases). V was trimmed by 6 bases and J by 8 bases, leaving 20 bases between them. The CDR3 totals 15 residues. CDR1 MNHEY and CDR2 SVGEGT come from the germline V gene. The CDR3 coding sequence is TGTGCCAGCAGGCCCCTTTGGGAGGGGCACAAGCCCCAGCATTTT. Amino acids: CASRPLWEGHKPQHF.

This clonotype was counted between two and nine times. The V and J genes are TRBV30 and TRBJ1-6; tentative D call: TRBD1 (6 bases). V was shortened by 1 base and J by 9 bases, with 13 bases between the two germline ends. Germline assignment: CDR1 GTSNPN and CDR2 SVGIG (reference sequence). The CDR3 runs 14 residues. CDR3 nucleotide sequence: TGTGCCTGGAGTGGGGGGACACTTCGTTCACCCCTCCACTTT. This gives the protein CAWSGGTLRSPLHF.

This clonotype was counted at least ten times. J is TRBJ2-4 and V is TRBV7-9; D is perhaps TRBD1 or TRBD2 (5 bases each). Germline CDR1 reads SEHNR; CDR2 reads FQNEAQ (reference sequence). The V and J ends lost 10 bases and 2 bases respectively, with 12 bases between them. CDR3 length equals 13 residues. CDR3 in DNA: TGTGCCACCGATTGGGGGTCCAAAAACATTCAGTACTTC. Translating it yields CATDWGSKNIQYF. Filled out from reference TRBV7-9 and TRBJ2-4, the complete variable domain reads DTGVSQNPRHKITKRGQNVTFRCDPISEHNRLYWYRQTLGQGPEFLTYFQNEAQLEKSRLLSDRFSAERPKGSFSTLEIQRTEQGDSAMYLCATDWGSKNIQYFGAGTRLSVL.

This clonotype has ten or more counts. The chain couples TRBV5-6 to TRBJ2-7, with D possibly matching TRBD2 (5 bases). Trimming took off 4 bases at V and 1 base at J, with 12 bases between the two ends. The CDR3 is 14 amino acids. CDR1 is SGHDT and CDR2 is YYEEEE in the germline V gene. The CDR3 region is CASSNRGRSYEQYF. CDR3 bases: TGTGCCAGCAGCAATCGGGGAAGGTCCTACGAGCAGTACTTC.

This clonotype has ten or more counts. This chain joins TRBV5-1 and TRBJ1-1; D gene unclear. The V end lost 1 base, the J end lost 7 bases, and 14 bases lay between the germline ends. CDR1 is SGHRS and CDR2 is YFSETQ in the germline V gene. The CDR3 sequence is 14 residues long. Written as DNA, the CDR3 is TGCGCCAGCAGCTTGTACGCGCCCAGCGGTGAAGCTTTCTTT. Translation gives CASSLYAPSGEAFF.

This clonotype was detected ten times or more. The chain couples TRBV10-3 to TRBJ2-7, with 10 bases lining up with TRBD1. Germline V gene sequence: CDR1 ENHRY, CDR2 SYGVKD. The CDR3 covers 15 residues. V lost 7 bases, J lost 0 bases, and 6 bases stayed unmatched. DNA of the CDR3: TGTGCCATCACCGCGGGACAGGGGAGCTCCTACGAGCAGTACTTC. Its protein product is CAITAGQGSSYEQYF.

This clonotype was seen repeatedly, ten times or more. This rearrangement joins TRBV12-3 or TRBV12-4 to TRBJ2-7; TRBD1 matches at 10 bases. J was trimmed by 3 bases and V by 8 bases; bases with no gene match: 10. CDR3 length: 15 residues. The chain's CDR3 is CASHLGGQGNYEQYF. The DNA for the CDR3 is TGTGCCAGCCATCTTGGGGGACAGGGGAACTACGAGCAGTACTTC.

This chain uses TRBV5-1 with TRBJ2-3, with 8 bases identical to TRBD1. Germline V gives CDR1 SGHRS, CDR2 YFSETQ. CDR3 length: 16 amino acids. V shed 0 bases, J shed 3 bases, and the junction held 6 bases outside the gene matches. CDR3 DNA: TGCGCCAGCAGCTTGGACGGCAGGGGGCAGACAGATACGCAGTATTTT. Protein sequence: CASSLDGRGQTDTQYF. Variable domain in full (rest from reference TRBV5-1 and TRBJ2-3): KAGVTQTPRYLIKTRGQQVTLSCSPISGHRSVSWYQQTPGQGLQFLFEYFSETQRNKGNFPGRFSGRQFSNSRSEMNVSTLELGDSALYLCASSLDGRGQTDTQYFGPGTRLTVL.

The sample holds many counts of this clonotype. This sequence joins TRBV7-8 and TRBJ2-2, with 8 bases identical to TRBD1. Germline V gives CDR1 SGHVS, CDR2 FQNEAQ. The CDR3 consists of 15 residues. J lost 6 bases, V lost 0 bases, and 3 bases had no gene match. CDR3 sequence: CASSLAGQGSGELFF. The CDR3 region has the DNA TGTGCCAGCAGCTTAGCCGGACAGGGATCCGGGGAGCTGTTTTTT.

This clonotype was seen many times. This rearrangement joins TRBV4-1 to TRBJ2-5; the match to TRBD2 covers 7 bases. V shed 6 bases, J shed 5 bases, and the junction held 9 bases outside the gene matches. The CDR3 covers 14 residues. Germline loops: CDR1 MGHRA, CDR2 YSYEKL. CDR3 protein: CASSPAGPWETQYF. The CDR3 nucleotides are TGCGCCAGCAGTCCAGCGGGGCCCTGGGAGACCCAGTACTTC.

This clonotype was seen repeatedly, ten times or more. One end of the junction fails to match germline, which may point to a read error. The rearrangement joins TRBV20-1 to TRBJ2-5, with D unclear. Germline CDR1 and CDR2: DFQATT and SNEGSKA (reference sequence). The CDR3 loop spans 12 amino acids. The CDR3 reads CSALHPIEAQYF. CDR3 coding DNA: TGCAGTGCTCTCCACCCCATAGAGGCCCAGTACTTC.

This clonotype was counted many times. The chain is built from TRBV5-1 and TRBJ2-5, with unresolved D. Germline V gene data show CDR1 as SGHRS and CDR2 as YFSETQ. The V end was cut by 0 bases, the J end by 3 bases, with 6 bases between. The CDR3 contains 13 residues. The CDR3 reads CASSLVHKETQYF. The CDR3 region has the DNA TGCGCCAGCAGCTTGGTACACAAAGAGACCCAGTACTTC.

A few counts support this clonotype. The CDR3 coding sequence is TGTGCCAGCAGCCCGTTAGCGGGCCAAATCCCCTACAATGAGCAGTTCTTC. It yields the protein CASSPLAGQIPYNEQFF. The gene calls are TRBV3-1 and TRBJ2-1; 7 nucleotides match TRBD2. The CDR3 runs 17 residues. The germline V gene encodes CDR1 LGHDT and CDR2 YNNKEL (reference sequence). V shed 4 bases, J shed 2 bases, and the junction held 11 bases outside the gene matches.

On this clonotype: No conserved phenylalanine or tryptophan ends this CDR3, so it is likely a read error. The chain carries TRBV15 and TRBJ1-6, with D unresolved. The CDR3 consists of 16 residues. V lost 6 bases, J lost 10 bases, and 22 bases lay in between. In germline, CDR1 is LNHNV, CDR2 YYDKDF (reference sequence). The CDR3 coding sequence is TGTGCCACCAGGTCCCGGCCGGCCCGGGGAGAGTCACCCCTCCACTGT. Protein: CATRSRPARGESPLHC.

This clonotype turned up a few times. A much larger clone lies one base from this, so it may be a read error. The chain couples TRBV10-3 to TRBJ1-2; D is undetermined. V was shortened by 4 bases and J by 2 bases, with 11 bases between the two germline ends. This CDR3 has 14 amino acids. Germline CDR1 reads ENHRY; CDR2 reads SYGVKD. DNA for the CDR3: TGTGCCATCAGTGCCACAAAACTCAACTATGGCTACACCTTC. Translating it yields CAISATKLNYGYTF.

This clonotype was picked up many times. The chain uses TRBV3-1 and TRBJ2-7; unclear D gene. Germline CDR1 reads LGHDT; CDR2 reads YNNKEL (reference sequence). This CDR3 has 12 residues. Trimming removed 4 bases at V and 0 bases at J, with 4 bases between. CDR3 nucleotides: TGTGCCAGCAGCCGGAGCTCCTACGAGCAGTACTTC. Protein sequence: CASSRSSYEQYF.

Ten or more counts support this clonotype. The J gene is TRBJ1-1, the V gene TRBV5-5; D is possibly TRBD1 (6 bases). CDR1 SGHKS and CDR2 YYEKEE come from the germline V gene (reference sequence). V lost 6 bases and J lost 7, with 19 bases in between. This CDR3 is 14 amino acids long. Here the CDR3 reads CASTETGRTREAFF. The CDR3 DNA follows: TGTGCCAGCACAGAGACAGGACGAACCCGTGAAGCTTTCTTT.

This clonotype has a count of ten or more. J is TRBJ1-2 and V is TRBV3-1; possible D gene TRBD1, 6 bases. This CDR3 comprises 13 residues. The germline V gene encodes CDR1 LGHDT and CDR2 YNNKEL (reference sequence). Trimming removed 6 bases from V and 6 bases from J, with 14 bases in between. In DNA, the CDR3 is TGTGCCAGCAGTCTCGCAGGGGAAGATGGCTACACCTTC. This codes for CASSLAGEDGYTF. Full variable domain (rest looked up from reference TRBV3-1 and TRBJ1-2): DTAVSQTPKYLVTQMGNDKSIKCEQNLGHDTMYWYKQDSKKFLKIMFSYNNKELIINETVPNRFSPKSPDKAHLNLHINSLELGDSAVYFCASSLAGEDGYTFGSGTRLTVV.

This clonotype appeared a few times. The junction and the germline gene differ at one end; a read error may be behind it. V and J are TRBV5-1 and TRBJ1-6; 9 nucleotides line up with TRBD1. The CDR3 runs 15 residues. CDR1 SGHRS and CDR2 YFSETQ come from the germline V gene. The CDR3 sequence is CASSAGQGGDSPLNF. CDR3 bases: TGCGCCAGCAGCGCGGGACAGGGTGGAGATTCACCCCTCAACTTT.

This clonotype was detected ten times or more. In DNA, the CDR3 is TGTGCCACTGCCTCTACCAGGGACAATTCACCCCTCCACTTT. As protein: CATASTRDNSPLHF. The chain has TRBV2 and TRBJ1-6, with D tentatively TRBD1 (5 bases). Trimming cost V 10 bases and J 7 bases, with 17 bases left between them. Germline values: CDR1 SNHLY, CDR2 FYNNEI. CDR3 length: 14 amino acids.

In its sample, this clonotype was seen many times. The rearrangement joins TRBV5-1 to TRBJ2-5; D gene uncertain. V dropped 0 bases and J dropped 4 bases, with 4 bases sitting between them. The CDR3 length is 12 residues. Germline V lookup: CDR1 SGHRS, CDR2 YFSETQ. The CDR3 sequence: CASSLVGETQYF. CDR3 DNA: TGCGCCAGCAGCTTGGTTGGAGAGACCCAGTACTTC.

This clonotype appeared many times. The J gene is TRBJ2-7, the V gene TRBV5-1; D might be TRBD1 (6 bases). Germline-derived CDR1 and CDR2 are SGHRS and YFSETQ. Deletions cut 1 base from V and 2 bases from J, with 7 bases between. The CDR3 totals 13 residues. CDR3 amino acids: CASSLTGPYEQYF. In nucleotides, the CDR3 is TGCGCCAGCAGCTTGACAGGGCCCTACGAGCAGTACTTC.

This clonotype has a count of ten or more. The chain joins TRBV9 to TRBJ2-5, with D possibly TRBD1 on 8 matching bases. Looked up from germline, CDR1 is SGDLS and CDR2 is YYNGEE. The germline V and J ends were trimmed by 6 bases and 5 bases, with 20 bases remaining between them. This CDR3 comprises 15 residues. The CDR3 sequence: CASTYGQGGWETQYF. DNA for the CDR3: TGTGCCAGCACCTACGGACAGGGAGGGTGGGAGACCCAGTACTTC.